This T cell receptor (beta chain) stems from a study of blood T cell repertoires in COVID-19. TCRdb's copy holds only in-frame clones and misses some; the assay was immunoSEQ multiplex PCR. The data show approximately 300,000 clones, with roughly 90% seen just once and under 7% held by the top ten. The CDR3 runs 13 residues. Germline V CDR1 and CDR2: MGHDK, SYGVNS. V lost 6 bases and J 11 bases, leaving 17 bases between the germline ends. The chain couples TRBV25-1 to TRBJ2-1; the D gene is possibly TRBD2 (7 bases). This TCR was sampled from a woman aged 25-40 years with COVID-19, enrolled during active disease. Sample: peripheral blood. The CDR3 DNA reads as TGTGCCAGCAGCCTACTGGGAGGGGGTAAGCAGTTCTTC. Amino acids: CASSLLGGGKQFF.